One sample yielded the 19 T cell receptor beta chains listed below, sequenced in a study of T cell changes during pregnancy in multiple sclerosis. The assay was immunoSEQ multiplex PCR, and TCRdb's table has in-frame clones only and misses some. This sample has about 68,000 clones; around 90% occur once, and the top ten carry 0.65% to 1%. The specimen was peripheral blood, collected in the second trimester of pregnancy. These receptors were collected from a female donor with multiple sclerosis, enrolled in a pregnancy study.

The chain recombines TRBV19 with TRBJ2-3, with TRBD2 matching 11 bases. CDR3 length: 15 amino acids. Germline-derived CDR1 and CDR2 are LNHDA and SQIVND (reference sequence). V lost 3 bases, J lost 6 bases, and 5 bases stayed unmatched. The CDR3 loop is CASSIIAGGLDTQYF. Here the CDR3 DNA reads TGTGCCAGTAGTATCATAGCGGGGGGGTTGGATACGCAGTATTTT.

J is TRBJ2-5 and V is TRBV9; D perhaps matches TRBD2 (5 bases). Trimming pared 0 bases from V and 5 bases from J, leaving 14 bases between. Per the germline V gene, CDR1 is SGDLS and CDR2 is YYNGEE. The CDR3 covers 15 residues. The CDR3: CASSVALGREETQYF. CDR3 sequence (DNA): TGTGCCAGCAGCGTAGCCTTGGGAAGGGAGGAGACCCAGTACTTC.

This sequence joins TRBV18 and TRBJ2-7; 8 positions agree with TRBD2. Per germline, CDR1 KGHSH and CDR2 LQKENI. V lost 6 bases, J lost 1 base, and 8 bases stayed unmatched. The CDR3 length is 15 residues. The CDR3 reads CASSPIIAGSYEQYF. CDR3 bases: TGTGCCAGCTCCCCCATAATAGCGGGGTCCTACGAGCAGTACTTC.

This clone occurred once. This chain links TRBV18 with TRBJ1-3; 7 bases align to TRBD1. V lost 10 bases, J lost 0 bases, and 6 bases stayed unmatched. From germline, CDR1 is KGHSH and CDR2 LQKENI. The CDR3 consists of 14 residues. The CDR3 reads CATHPGGSGNTIYF. The CDR3 coding sequence is TGTGCCACGCACCCAGGGGGCTCTGGAAACACCATATATTTT.

This clone was detected only once. The CDR3 loop is CASIPTGSSYEQYF. In DNA, the CDR3 is TGTGCCAGCATCCCGACAGGGAGCTCCTACGAGCAGTACTTC. V usage is TRBV5-4 and J usage is TRBJ2-7, with 7 bases lining up with TRBD1. Germline CDR1 is SGHNT and CDR2 is YYREEE (reference sequence). Germline trimming cut 6 bases from V and 0 bases from J; bases unmatched to any gene: 6. The CDR3 length is 14 residues.

The chain uses TRBV6-1 and TRBJ1-1, with D unclear. Trimming left V 2 bases short and J 6 bases short, with 10 bases between. Germline lookup yields CDR1 MNHNS and CDR2 SASEGT. This CDR3 is built from 13 residues. In nucleotides, the CDR3 is TGTGCCAGCAGTGAATGGGCGACCCCTGAAGCTTTCTTT. It specifies CASSEWATPEAFF.

The genes are TRBV7-2 and TRBJ2-7; 10 bases map to TRBD2. Trimming cost V 3 bases and J 2 bases; bases outside gene matches: 4. The CDR3 sequence is 15 residues long. CDR1 and CDR2 (germline): SGHTA, FQGNSA. For the CDR3, the DNA is TGTGCCAGCAGCTTCGGACTAGCGGACACCTACGAGCAGTACTTC. Translation: CASSFGLADTYEQYF.

The chain recombines TRBV10-3 with TRBJ1-1, with D tentatively TRBD1 (5 bases). The CDR3 has 16 amino acids. From germline, CDR1 is ENHRY and CDR2 SYGVKD. The V end lost 2 bases, the J end lost 6 bases, and 19 bases lay between the germline ends. The CDR3 bases are TGTGCCATCAGTGAGCCAGGACACGGGCTGAAGGCTGAAGCTTTCTTT. Its translation: CAISEPGHGLKAEAFF.

CDR3 residues: CASRDRGGGNTEAFF. Written as DNA, the CDR3 is TGTGCCAGTAGGGACAGGGGAGGTGGGAACACTGAAGCTTTCTTT. The chain has TRBV19 and TRBJ1-1, with 9 bases fitting TRBD1. Germline V lookup: CDR1 LNHDA, CDR2 SQIVND (reference sequence). The V and J ends lost 6 bases and 1 base, in that order; junction bases with no gene match: 6. This CDR3 has 15 residues.

This clone was picked up one time. The V and J genes are TRBV7-8 and TRBJ2-7; weak D call: TRBD1 (5 bases). The germline gives CDR1 SGHVS, CDR2 FQNEAQ. CDR3 size: 13 residues. The germline V and J ends were trimmed by 5 bases and 3 bases, with 11 bases remaining between them. The CDR3 spells CASSQGSYYEQYF. CDR3 nucleotides: TGTGCCAGCAGCCAGGGTTCTTACTACGAGCAGTACTTC.

This chain links TRBV18 with TRBJ1-5, with a possible D match to TRBD1 (5 bases). The germline V gene encodes CDR1 KGHSH and CDR2 LQKENI. This CDR3 contains 17 residues. Trimming removed 3 bases at V and 5 bases at J, with 20 bases between. The CDR3: CASSPEARQGGDQPQHF. The CDR3 DNA follows: TGTGCCAGCTCACCCGAAGCGCGGCAGGGAGGGGATCAGCCCCAGCATTTT.

The chain couples TRBV10-3 to TRBJ1-1; D is unresolved. The length of the CDR3 is 14 residues. The V gene's germline CDR1 is ENHRY and CDR2 SYGVKD. The V end was cut by 3 bases, the J end by 7 bases, with 15 bases between. The CDR3 sequence is CAISDAGFGFEAFF. The CDR3 DNA sequence: TGTGCCATCAGTGACGCGGGGTTCGGCTTTGAAGCTTTCTTT.

The chain couples TRBV5-6 to TRBJ2-3, with D perhaps matching TRBD1 (6 bases). CDR1 is SGHDT, CDR2 YYEEEE, per germline. V lost 7 bases, J lost 3 bases, and 18 bases lay in between. The length of the CDR3 is 15 residues. CDR3: CASLGTNSFTDTQYF. The CDR3, as DNA: TGTGCCAGCCTAGGGACAAATTCGTTTACAGATACGCAGTATTTT.

The chain joins TRBV7-9 to TRBJ2-5, with TRBD2 as a possible D gene (6 bases). This CDR3 has 15 amino acids. The V gene's germline CDR1 is SEHNR and CDR2 FQNEAQ (reference sequence). The V and J ends lost 1 base and 4 bases respectively, with 13 bases between them. This CDR3 reads CASSLGDSQRETQYF. The DNA for the CDR3 is TGTGCCAGCAGCTTAGGGGACTCACAGCGAGAGACCCAGTACTTC.

The chain couples TRBV11-2 to TRBJ1-1; D remains ambiguous. Germline V gene lookup returns CDR1 SGHAT and CDR2 FQNNGV. This CDR3 is 14 amino acids long. V was cut by 6 bases and J by 1 base, with 12 bases left in between. CDR3 in amino acids: CASREGLRNTEAFF. CDR3 coding DNA: TGTGCCAGCAGGGAAGGACTGAGGAACACTGAAGCTTTCTTT.

The chain recombines TRBV27 with TRBJ1-5; a weak D match, TRBD1 (5 bases). This CDR3 has 15 amino acids. CDR1 and CDR2 from the germline V gene are MNHEY and SMNVEV (reference sequence). V shed 5 bases and J shed 0 bases, with 11 bases lying between them. The CDR3 loop reads CASSIRQTSNQPQHF. DNA for the CDR3: TGTGCCAGCAGTATAAGACAGACTAGCAATCAGCCCCAGCATTTT.

This clone was observed a single time. The sample contains more than one DNA sequence encoding this CDR3. The CDR3 protein is CASSVEGVSGNTIYF. The DNA of the CDR3 is TGTGCCAGCAGCGTAGAGGGGGTCTCTGGAAACACCATATATTTT. This chain joins TRBV9 and TRBJ1-3; D perhaps matches TRBD1 (6 bases). CDR1 is SGDLS, CDR2 YYNGEE, per germline. This CDR3 comprises 15 residues. The V gene lost 0 bases and the J gene lost 0 bases, with 7 bases spanning the gap.

This clone has just a few counts. This chain connects TRBV25-1 to TRBJ2-5; TRBD2 matches at 8 bases. CDR1 is MGHDK and CDR2 is SYGVNS in the germline V gene. The CDR3 loop spans 15 amino acids. V lost 6 bases, J lost 5 bases, and 11 bases stayed unmatched. This CDR3 reads CASSPGTRGTETQYF. Written as DNA, the CDR3 is TGTGCCAGCAGCCCCGGGACTAGAGGGACGGAGACCCAGTACTTC.

This sequence joins TRBV19 and TRBJ2-5, with 9 bases aligning to TRBD2. V was pared by 3 bases and J by 5 bases, with 16 bases of the junction left unmatched. The length of the CDR3 is 18 residues. Germline CDR1 and CDR2: LNHDA and SQIVND (reference sequence). The CDR3 region has the DNA TGTGCCAGTAGTATCACCCCGTTTATAGCGGGGGATCGGGAGACCCAGTACTTC. Protein sequence: CASSITPFIAGDRETQYF.